One and the same sample provided the 21 T cell receptor beta chains below, sequenced in a study of CD8+CD57+ T cells in acquired aplastic anemia. Genomic DNA served as template for TCR beta VDJ and CDR3 profiling. TCRdb itself ran the reads through MiXCR, one entry per CDR3 protein. This sample yields 450,000 to 600,000 distinct CDR3 sequences, of which 25% to 40% are seen a single time; approximately 0.82% belongs to the top ten. Previously, flow cytometry had revealed CD8+CD57+ cell expansion in the patients chosen for sequencing. Sequencing was done on a sample of sorted CD4+, CD8+, or CD8+CD57+ T cells (not recorded which) from PBMCs. The source of these receptors is a human donor with aplastic anemia.

With regard to this clonotype: At one end, the junction sequence differs from germline, possibly due to a read error. The rearrangement uses TRBV7-2 and TRBJ2-7; D tentatively fits TRBD1 or TRBD2 (6 bases each). Germline V CDR1 and CDR2: SGHTA, FQGNSA. The CDR3 runs to 15 residues. The CDR3 DNA reads as TGTGCCCGCAGCTTAGGAGGGGGACCCTCCTACGAGCAGTACTTC. Encoded protein: CARSLGGGPSYEQYF.

This clonotype was seen a few times. This chain uses TRBV11-1 with TRBJ2-1; 7 bases map to TRBD2. Trimming at V came to 5 bases and at J to 2 bases, leaving 6 bases not matched to a gene. Germline V gene data show CDR1 as SGHAT and CDR2 as FQDESV (reference sequence). The CDR3 totals 15 residues. The CDR3 coding sequence is TGTGCCAGCAGCCGTAGCGGGCCTACCTACAATGAGCAGTTCTTC. As protein: CASSRSGPTYNEQFF.

Points on this clonotype: The conserved phenylalanine or tryptophan normally closing the CDR3 is absent here, so this likely arose from a read error. V and J are TRBV6-2 or TRBV6-3 and TRBJ2-7, with unresolved D. Trimming left V 4 bases short and J 7 bases short, with 8 bases between. Germline CDR1 reads MNHEY; CDR2 reads SVGEGT. The CDR3 is 11 residues long. The CDR3 coding sequence is TGTGCCAGCAGTTTACCTGATGAGCAGTACCTC. Translated: CASSLPDEQYL.

The rearrangement joins TRBV7-9 to TRBJ1-2, with TRBD1 matching over 9 bases. CDR1 is SEHNR, CDR2 FQNEAQ, per germline (reference sequence). The CDR3 runs 15 residues. V lost 5 bases, J lost 5 bases, and 9 bases stayed unmatched. The CDR3 protein is CASSQAGTGSYGYTF. CDR3 DNA: TGTGCCAGCAGCCAAGCCGGGACAGGGAGTTATGGCTACACCTTC.

In DNA, the CDR3 is TGCAGTCTCACAGGGACTAGCACAGAGACCCAGTACTTC. Encoded protein: CSLTGTSTETQYF. The genes are TRBV20-1 and TRBJ2-5; TRBD2 agrees at 9 bases. CDR1 DFQATT and CDR2 SNEGSKA come from the germline V gene (reference sequence). CDR3 length: 13 amino acids. V was clipped by 8 bases and J by 4 bases; unmatched bases: 8.

This clonotype has a handful of counts. The junction does not match germline at one end; this may be a read error. The J gene is TRBJ2-5, the V gene TRBV7-7; a possible D gene is TRBD1 (6 bases). The CDR3 is made up of 14 amino acids. Per germline, CDR1 SSHAT and CDR2 FNYEAQ (reference sequence). The CDR3 bases are TGTGCTAGCAGTCCAGGGGTTGCCCAAGAGACCCAGTACTTC. Amino acid sequence: CASSPGVAQETQYF.

This clonotype was seen ten or more times. J is TRBJ1-6 and V is TRBV2; 8 nucleotides align to TRBD1. The junction had 7 bases not matched to a gene; V was cut back by 9 bases and J by 15 bases. The CDR3 runs 11 residues. Germline lookup yields CDR1 SNHLY and CDR2 FYNNEI. The chain's CDR3 is CARGQGEILHF. The CDR3 coding sequence is TGTGCCAGAGGACAGGGCGAGATCCTCCACTTT.

The CDR3: CSVRSGRGEQYF. For the CDR3, the DNA is TGCAGCGTTCGTTCGGGGAGGGGTGAGCAGTACTTC. The rearrangement links TRBV29-1 to TRBJ2-7; the match to TRBD2 covers 7 bases. CDR1 is SQVTM, CDR2 ANQGSEA, per germline. The CDR3 has 12 residues. The V segment lost 5 bases and the J segment 7 bases; nucleotides outside the gene matches: 8.

This clonotype has at least ten counts. The chain has TRBV29-1 and TRBJ2-5, with 9 bases that match TRBD2. V was pared by 4 bases and J by 4 bases, with 7 bases of the junction left unmatched. The CDR3 covers 14 residues. Germline V gene data show CDR1 as SQVTM and CDR2 as ANQGSEA. The CDR3 region has the DNA TGCAGCGTTGCAAAGCGGGGGGTATTAGAGACCCAGTACTTC. This gives the protein CSVAKRGVLETQYF.

This clonotype was counted between two and nine times. This rearrangement joins TRBV29-1 to TRBJ2-3; TRBD1 matches 8 bases. Trimming took 1 base from V and 3 from J; bases not matched to a gene: 3. The CDR3 length is 14 residues. The germline V gene encodes CDR1 SQVTM and CDR2 ANQGSEA. The CDR3 is CSVEGQGRTDTQYF. The CDR3 DNA reads TGCAGCGTTGAAGGACAGGGGAGGACAGATACGCAGTATTTT.

The chain is built from TRBV6-1 and TRBJ1-5, with no clear D. V gave up 7 bases and J gave up 0 bases, with 16 bases separating them. In germline, CDR1 is MNHNS, CDR2 SASEGT. The CDR3 spans 16 residues. DNA of the CDR3: TGTGCCAGCATTCCTGCGCGGGGATATAGCAATCAGCCCCAGCATTTT. Translating gives CASIPARGYSNQPQHF.

A few counts support this clonotype. The chain is built from TRBV7-8 and TRBJ1-1; D gene uncertain. CDR1 and CDR2 from the germline V gene are SGHVS and FQNEAQ. This CDR3 is 15 amino acids long. V was cut by 2 bases and J by 0 bases, with 10 bases left in between. The CDR3: CASSLPSRMNTEAFF. In nucleotides, the CDR3 is TGTGCCAGCAGCTTACCTAGCAGAATGAACACTGAAGCTTTCTTT.

The DNA for the CDR3 is TGTGCCAGCAGATGGGACAGAATAGATAATTCACCCCTCCACTTT. Protein product: CASRWDRIDNSPLHF. The chain combines TRBV5-6 with TRBJ1-6; 7 bases agree with TRBD1. The CDR3 sequence is 15 residues long. Unmatched junction bases numbered 7, after V lost 5 bases and J lost 5 bases. Germline V gives CDR1 SGHDT, CDR2 YYEEEE. The variable domain in full, completed from reference TRBV5-6 and TRBJ1-6, reads DAGVTQSPTHLIKTRGQQVTLRCSPKSGHDTVSWYQQALGQGPQFIFQYYEEEERQRGNFPDRFSGHQFPNYSSELNVNALLLGDSALYLCASRWDRIDNSPLHFGNGTRLTVT.

This clonotype was counted between two and nine times. The V gene is TRBV24-1, the J gene TRBJ1-1; TRBD1 might be the D (6 bases). V lost 11 bases to trimming and J lost 4 bases, with 13 bases between them. The CDR3 has 12 residues. CDR1 and CDR2 from the germline V gene are KGHDR and SFDVKD. In DNA form, the CDR3 reads TGTGCCAGCAGCACAGGGTTCACTGAAGCTTTCTTT. Translated, it gives CASSTGFTEAFF.

This clonotype was observed many times. V gene TRBV20-1 combines with J gene TRBJ2-7, with 8 bases lining up with TRBD2. Losses at the gene ends were 5 bases for V and 2 bases for J; bases not matched to a gene: 14. Germline V lookup: CDR1 DFQATT, CDR2 SNEGSKA (reference sequence). There are 16 residues in the CDR3. CDR3 sequence reads: CSAPRAGTRETYEQYF. The CDR3 DNA reads TGCAGTGCTCCGCGGGCCGGGACTAGGGAAACCTACGAGCAGTACTTC.

As to this clonotype: One end of the junction is discordant with germline, which a read error may explain. The rearrangement uses TRBV7-9 and TRBJ2-7; no reliable D call. Germline lookup yields CDR1 SEHNR and CDR2 FQNEAQ (reference sequence). CDR3 length: 12 amino acids. The CDR3 reads CASSLGLYEQCF. The CDR3 DNA follows: TGTGCCAGCAGTCTAGGCCTTTACGAGCAGTGCTTC.

The chain is built from TRBV11-1 and TRBJ2-3, with 7 bases identical to TRBD1. The germline CDR1 and CDR2 sequences are SGHAT and FQDESV (reference sequence). The V segment lost 3 bases and the J segment 1 base; nucleotides outside the gene matches: 7. This CDR3 is 16 amino acids long. CDR3 loop: CASSFPTGAGTDTQYF. CDR3 bases: TGTGCCAGCAGCTTCCCAACAGGGGCCGGCACAGATACGCAGTATTTT.

Here the CDR3 reads CASSRFGGSGYEQYF. The CDR3 region has the DNA TGTGCCAGCAGCCGCTTTGGGGGATCGGGCTACGAGCAGTACTTC. V usage is TRBV7-9 and J usage is TRBJ2-7; D is tentatively TRBD1 or TRBD2 (5 bases each). Germline V CDR1 and CDR2: SEHNR, FQNEAQ (reference sequence). V lost 5 bases to trimming and J lost 3 bases, with 17 bases between them. This CDR3 contains 15 residues.

The CDR3 nucleotides are TGTGCCAGTAGTATCTCCTTGACTAGCGAGAGCACAGATACGCAGTATTTT. Protein sequence: CASSISLTSESTDTQYF. This rearrangement joins TRBV19 to TRBJ2-3, with TRBD2 identical over 8 bases. The CDR3 length is 17 residues. The V and J ends lost 3 bases and 0 bases, in that order; junction bases with no gene match: 8. CDR1 is LNHDA and CDR2 is SQIVND in the germline V gene (reference sequence).

This clonotype was detected ten times or more. The rearrangement uses TRBV7-9 and TRBJ1-6; no firm D call. CDR1 SEHNR and CDR2 FQNEAQ come from the germline V gene (reference sequence). CDR3 length: 15 amino acids. V lost 2 bases, J lost 5 bases, and 10 bases lay in between. DNA of the CDR3: TGTGCCAGCAGCTTAACGGATCTTAATAATTCACCCCTCCACTTT. Its translation: CASSLTDLNNSPLHF.

This clonotype was seen at least ten times. V gene TRBV20-1 combines with J gene TRBJ1-2, with D hard to call. The germline CDR1 and CDR2 sequences are DFQATT and SNEGSKA (reference sequence). With 3 bases removed from V and 8 bases from J, the gap between germline ends came to 13 bases. This CDR3 comprises 12 residues. This chain's CDR3 is CSARDGAEGYTF. The CDR3 DNA reads TGCAGTGCTAGGGACGGAGCTGAGGGCTACACCTTC.